This passage covers 27 T cell receptor beta chains from one sample sequenced in a study of blood T cell repertoires in COVID-19. Data came from immunoSEQ multiplex PCR; TCRdb stores just in-frame clones and leaves some out. Of 200,000 to 250,000 clones in the sample, about 79% were seen once. Sequenced: PBMCs or T cells enriched from blood (not recorded which). These receptor sequences come from an older woman who had recovered from COVID-19.

The rearrangement links TRBV10-3 to TRBJ1-1, with D hard to call. Germline V gene lookup returns CDR1 ENHRY and CDR2 SYGVKD. The CDR3 covers 16 residues. The ends were cut back, 3 bases at V and 0 bases at J, with 14 bases in the middle. This chain's CDR3 is CAISDLWTEVNTEAFF. In DNA form, the CDR3 reads TGTGCCATCAGTGATTTATGGACGGAGGTGAACACTGAAGCTTTCTTT.

The V gene is TRBV6-5, the J gene TRBJ2-3; tentative D call: TRBD1 (5 bases). The V gene lost 0 bases and the J gene lost 0 bases, with 7 bases spanning the gap. The CDR3 contains 15 residues. The V gene's germline CDR1 is MNHEY and CDR2 SVGAGI. The CDR3 DNA is TGTGCCAGCAGTTACTCAGACAGAAGCACAGATACGCAGTATTTT. It yields the protein CASSYSDRSTDTQYF.

The rearrangement links TRBV7-2 to TRBJ1-1; D gene uncertain. In germline, CDR1 is SGHTA, CDR2 FQGNSA. This CDR3 is built from 15 residues. Trimming shortened V by 1 base and J by 1 base, and 10 bases separated the two germline ends. For the CDR3, the DNA is TGTGCCAGCAGCTTAGTGGCCAGACAGAACACTGAAGCTTTCTTT. The encoded protein is CASSLVARQNTEAFF.

This clone was observed once. The CDR3 nucleotides read TGTGCCAGCAGCCCCGGGGGGATTGGCAATCAGCCCCAGCATTTT. This translates into CASSPGGIGNQPQHF. This chain connects TRBV4-2 to TRBJ1-5; maybe TRBD1 (5 bases). Germline lookup yields CDR1 LGHNA and CDR2 YNFKEQ. The CDR3 contains 15 residues. V was trimmed by 4 bases and J by 2 bases, leaving 12 bases between them.

V is TRBV24-1 and J is TRBJ1-4; D is unresolved. Germline V gene sequence: CDR1 KGHDR, CDR2 SFDVKD. The CDR3 extends over 11 amino acids. Trimming removed 3 bases at V and 8 bases at J, with 3 bases between. The CDR3 sequence: CATSDGEKLFF. CDR3 nucleotide sequence: TGTGCCACCAGTGATGGCGAAAAACTGTTTTTT.

This chain uses TRBV6-2 or TRBV6-3 with TRBJ1-5; the D gene is possibly TRBD1 (6 bases). The CDR3 has 17 residues. Germline lookup yields CDR1 MNHEY and CDR2 SVGEGT. V was clipped by 0 bases and J by 7 bases, with 19 bases between them. CDR3 nucleotide sequence: TGTGCCAGCAGTTACTCCAACGGGGGGGCGGTGGGGCAGCCCCAGCATTTT. It codes for CASSYSNGGAVGQPQHF.

There are many counts of this clone. The chain joins TRBV18 to TRBJ1-6; 9 bases line up with TRBD1. The V segment lost 3 bases and the J segment 7 bases; nucleotides outside the gene matches: 7. The CDR3 loop spans 16 amino acids. Germline CDR1 is KGHSH and CDR2 is LQKENI. CDR3 region: CASSPKIGQGNSPLHF. CDR3 sequence (DNA): TGTGCCAGCTCACCTAAAATCGGACAGGGGAATTCACCCCTCCACTTT.

This sequence joins TRBV4-1 and TRBJ2-2; 11 positions agree with TRBD1. The CDR3 is 15 amino acids. The germline gives CDR1 MGHRA, CDR2 YSYEKL. Trimming removed 4 bases from V and 4 bases from J; junction bases left unmatched: 2. CDR3 DNA sequence: TGCGCCAGCAGCCCGGGACAGGGGGGCACCGGGGAGCTGTTTTTT. Encoded protein: CASSPGQGGTGELFF.

The J gene is TRBJ1-6, the V gene TRBV7-9; D not resolved. The CDR3 sequence is 14 residues long. Germline V CDR1 and CDR2: SEHNR, FQNEAQ (reference sequence). Trimming removed 1 base from V and 4 bases from J, with 5 bases in between. The CDR3 coding sequence is TGTGCCAGCAGCTTAGGCGAATATAATTCACCCCTCCACTTT. Amino acid sequence: CASSLGEYNSPLHF. Full variable domain (remainder filled in from reference TRBV7-9 and TRBJ1-6): DTGVSQNPRHKITKRGQNVTFRCDPISEHNRLYWYRQTLGQGPEFLTYFQNEAQLEKSRLLSDRFSAERPKGSFSTLEIQRTEQGDSAMYLCASSLGEYNSPLHFGNGTRLTVT.

The V gene is TRBV5-1, the J gene TRBJ2-1; 10 positions match TRBD2. The CDR3 is 15 amino acids. With V trimmed by 4 bases and J by 7 bases, 8 bases remained unmatched. Germline-derived CDR1 and CDR2 are SGHRS and YFSETQ. The CDR3 nucleotides read TGCGCCAGCAGCCCCGGTCTAGCGGGAGATAATGAGCAGTTCTTC. This translates into CASSPGLAGDNEQFF.

This clone was seen a few times. V is TRBV6-5 and J is TRBJ2-2, with a tentative D call TRBD1 (5 bases). Germline CDR1 MNHEY, CDR2 SVGAGI. The CDR3 consists of 15 residues. V gave up 3 bases and J gave up 4 bases, with 12 bases separating them. CDR3 coding DNA: TGTGCCAGCAGTTATGGGGCAGGGTTCACCGGGGAGCTGTTTTTT. Protein product: CASSYGAGFTGELFF.

The rearrangement links TRBV10-1 to TRBJ2-6, with a weak D call TRBD2 (5 bases). The CDR3 runs to 15 residues. Deletions cut 2 bases from V and 1 base from J, with 6 bases between. CDR1 and CDR2 (germline): WNHNN, SYGVQD (reference sequence). CDR3 sequence reads: CASSEGESGANVLTF. CDR3 bases: TGCGCCAGCAGTGAGGGGGAGTCTGGGGCCAACGTCCTGACTTTC.

The CDR3 here is CASSPLTGAEQYF. For the CDR3, the DNA is TGTGCCAGCAGCCCCCTGACAGGGGCCGAGCAGTACTTC. This chain joins TRBV7-8 and TRBJ2-7, with 8 bases matching TRBD1. The V and J ends lost 5 bases and 6 bases, in that order; junction bases with no gene match: 6. Per germline, CDR1 SGHVS and CDR2 FQNEAQ. This CDR3 comprises 13 residues.

The chain couples TRBV27 to TRBJ1-6; D not resolved. CDR1 is MNHEY, CDR2 SMNVEV, per germline (reference sequence). Trimming took 3 bases from V and 8 from J, leaving 11 bases between them. The CDR3 covers 14 residues. Here the CDR3 reads CASSLRQFDSPLHF. In DNA, the CDR3 is TGTGCCAGCAGTTTGAGGCAGTTCGATTCACCCCTCCACTTT.

The chain has TRBV5-6 and TRBJ2-4, with D perhaps TRBD1 (6 bases). Between the trimmed V and J ends, which lost 2 bases and 1 base, there was a span of 7 bases. This CDR3 is built from 14 residues. Germline CDR1 SGHDT, CDR2 YYEEEE. CDR3 sequence: CASSFQGAKNIQYF. In nucleotides, the CDR3 is TGTGCCAGCAGCTTTCAGGGGGCCAAAAACATTCAGTACTTC.

The V call is TRBV2, the J call TRBJ1-2; TRBD1 aligns across 7 bases. Germline CDR1 is SNHLY and CDR2 is FYNNEI. The CDR3 covers 13 residues. V lost 2 bases, J lost 6 bases, and 3 bases stayed unmatched. The CDR3 region is CASSERDSHGYTF. CDR3 in DNA: TGTGCCAGCAGTGAAAGGGACAGCCATGGCTACACCTTC.

This chain links TRBV6-5 with TRBJ1-2; the match to TRBD1 covers 8 bases. This CDR3 has 12 residues. Unmatched junction bases numbered 5, after V lost 7 bases and J lost 7 bases. Germline CDR1 and CDR2: MNHEY and SVGAGI. This CDR3 reads CASTPGQVGYTF. CDR3 nucleotides: TGTGCCAGCACCCCGGGACAGGTTGGCTACACCTTC.

The rearrangement joins TRBV7-2 to TRBJ1-5, with TRBD1 identical over 9 bases. This CDR3 has 16 amino acids. The trim removed 5 bases at V and 3 bases at J, leaving 8 bases unmatched. From germline, CDR1 is SGHTA and CDR2 FQGNSA. CDR3 in DNA: TGTGCCAGCAGCAACCGGGACAGGGAACACAATCAGCCCCAGCATTTT. This sequence encodes CASSNRDREHNQPQHF.

The genes are TRBV2 and TRBJ1-2; D ambiguous. Germline V CDR1 and CDR2: SNHLY, FYNNEI. The CDR3 length is 13 residues. V lost 3 bases, J lost 2 bases, and 7 bases lay in between. The DNA for the CDR3 is TGTGCCAGCAGTGACGGGAAAAACTATGGCTACACCTTC. This sequence encodes CASSDGKNYGYTF.

The chain couples TRBV4-1 to TRBJ2-1; 11 positions agree with TRBD2. CDR3 size: 18 residues. With 2 bases clipped from V and 3 bases from J, the junction kept 9 bases outside the gene matches. The germline CDR1 and CDR2 sequences are MGHRA and YSYEKL. The CDR3 is CASSQPAGTSGHYNEQFF. In nucleotides, the CDR3 is TGCGCCAGCAGCCAACCCGCTGGGACTAGCGGCCACTACAATGAGCAGTTCTTC.

For the CDR3, the DNA is TGTGCCAGCAGCACCCGGGGGGGAGTGAACGAGCAGTACTTC. This sequence encodes CASSTRGGVNEQYF. The chain uses TRBV13 and TRBJ2-7; 8 bases match TRBD2. CDR1 PRHDT and CDR2 FYEKMQ come from the germline V gene (reference sequence). This CDR3 has 14 residues. J was trimmed by 5 bases and V by 5 bases; bases with no gene match: 8.

The chain couples TRBV11-2 to TRBJ1-2, with 10 bases that match TRBD1. Germline V gene sequence: CDR1 SGHAT, CDR2 FQNNGV. V was pared by 5 bases and J by 8 bases, with 8 bases of the junction left unmatched. The CDR3 spans 14 residues. This CDR3 is CASSPRQGARGYTF. The DNA of the CDR3 is TGTGCCAGCAGCCCCCGACAGGGGGCGAGAGGCTACACCTTC.

The table lists this clone with a few counts. The gene calls are TRBV7-2 and TRBJ2-7; 9 bases agree with TRBD2. V lost 5 bases and J lost 3; bases outside the gene matches: 5. The germline gives CDR1 SGHTA, CDR2 FQGNSA. The CDR3 totals 14 residues. The CDR3 here is CASSLSGSGYEQYF. The CDR3 DNA reads TGTGCCAGCAGCCTTAGCGGGAGCGGCTACGAGCAGTACTTC.

The chain has TRBV4-1 and TRBJ1-2; TRBD1 is a possible D gene (5 bases). This CDR3 is built from 12 residues. Germline V lookup: CDR1 MGHRA, CDR2 YSYEKL. V lost 3 bases and J 6 bases, leaving 8 bases between the germline ends. CDR3 bases: TGCGCCAGCAGCCAGGGACTCGATGGCTACACCTTC. Translation: CASSQGLDGYTF.

The rearrangement uses TRBV2 and TRBJ2-7; 9 bases are shared with TRBD2. In germline, CDR1 is SNHLY, CDR2 FYNNEI. Trimming took 4 bases from V and 5 from J; bases not matched to a gene: 12. This CDR3 region has 16 residues. CDR3 sequence reads: CASSAYPGGRADEQYF. The CDR3, as DNA: TGTGCCAGCAGTGCTTACCCTGGCGGGAGGGCCGACGAGCAGTACTTC.

V and J are TRBV2 and TRBJ1-3; no clear D. Trimming cost V 6 bases and J 0 bases, with 12 bases left between them. The CDR3 extends over 15 amino acids. From germline, CDR1 is SNHLY and CDR2 FYNNEI. CDR3 sequence reads: CASRADIFSGNTIYF. The CDR3 DNA sequence: TGTGCCAGCAGGGCCGACATCTTCTCTGGAAACACCATATATTTT.

The chain has TRBV10-2 and TRBJ1-1; D is perhaps TRBD1 (5 bases). Germline V gene lookup returns CDR1 WSHSY and CDR2 SAAADI. Trimming removed 4 bases at V and 5 bases at J, with 14 bases between. The length of the CDR3 is 14 residues. The CDR3 reads CASSGTGLETEAFF. The CDR3 nucleotides are TGCGCCAGCAGTGGAACAGGACTAGAAACTGAAGCTTTCTTT.